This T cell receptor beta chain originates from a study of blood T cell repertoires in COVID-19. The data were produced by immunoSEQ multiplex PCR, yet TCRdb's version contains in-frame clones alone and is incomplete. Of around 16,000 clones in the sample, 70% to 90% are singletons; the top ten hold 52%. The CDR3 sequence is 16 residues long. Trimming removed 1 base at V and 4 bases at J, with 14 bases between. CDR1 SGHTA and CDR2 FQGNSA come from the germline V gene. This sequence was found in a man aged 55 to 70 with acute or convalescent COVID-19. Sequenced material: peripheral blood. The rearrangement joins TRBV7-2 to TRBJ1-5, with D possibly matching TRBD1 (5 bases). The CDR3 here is CASSLGGVGLNQPQHF. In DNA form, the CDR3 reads TGTGCCAGCAGCTTAGGGGGGGTGGGACTAAATCAGCCCCAGCATTTT.